This T cell receptor (beta chain) originates from a study of blood T cell repertoires in COVID-19. Methods used by the authors: Cell counts per sample came from amplifying reference gene primers. Produced via immunoSEQ multiplex PCR; TCRdb's table is partial and in-frame only. From that table come the V and J calls and clone size; the DNA was used to work out D and trimming. The data show about 280,000 clones, around 90% seen once. In germline, CDR1 is SQVTM, CDR2 ANQGSEA. V lost 5 bases to trimming and J lost 2 bases; unmatched junction nucleotides: 7. CDR3 length equals 14 residues. Sequencing was done on a sample of peripheral blood. The receptor was isolated from a man aged 50-60 years with acute or convalescent COVID-19. V and J are TRBV29-1 and TRBJ2-3, with 7 bases identical to TRBD2. Here the CDR3 DNA reads TGCAGCGTTAGAGGACTAGACAACACAGATACGCAGTATTTT. It yields the protein CSVRGLDNTDTQYF.